This TCR beta chain was captured by sequencing in a study of blood T cell repertoires in COVID-19. Some clones are missing from TCRdb's copy, which holds only in-frame ones; the method was immunoSEQ multiplex PCR. The sample has approximately 170,000 clones; about 85% are singletons. V dropped 4 bases and J dropped 8 bases, with 12 bases sitting between them. Germline V CDR1 and CDR2: SGDLS, YYNGEE. This CDR3 is 13 amino acids long. The TCR originated in a man aged 60-69 years who had recovered from COVID-19. The sample comprised peripheral blood. The chain links TRBV9 to TRBJ1-4; the D is unclear. DNA for the CDR3: TGTGCCAGCAGCTCCTTCGGAGGGGAAAAACTGTTTTTT. Residues: CASSSFGGEKLFF.